The 15 T cell receptor beta chains below all came from one sample that was sequenced in a study of T cell responses to AZD1222 COVID-19 vaccine. Libraries were prepared by immunoSEQ multiplex PCR; TCRdb keeps only in-frame clonotypes and omits some of them. This table holds 200,000 to 250,000 clones, just over 90% found once. Sequenced material: peripheral blood, taken on day 0 of MenACWY control vaccination. Receptor source: an adult in good health.

This clone has only one observation. This chain joins TRBV19 and TRBJ2-7, with D maybe TRBD1 (5 bases). The germline V and J ends were trimmed by 10 bases and 2 bases, with 24 bases remaining between them. The CDR3 length is 16 residues. Germline CDR1 reads LNHDA; CDR2 reads SQIVND (reference sequence). CDR3 loop: CATQSQGQGVTYEQYF. The CDR3 DNA reads TGTGCCACCCAAAGTCAAGGGCAGGGTGTCACCTACGAGCAGTACTTC.

This chain links TRBV4-3 with TRBJ2-5, with D perhaps matching TRBD1 or TRBD2 (5 bases each). Trimming cost V 0 bases and J 5 bases, with 10 bases left between them. The CDR3 covers 14 residues. The germline CDR1 and CDR2 sequences are LGHNA and YSLEER. In nucleotides, the CDR3 is TGCGCCAGCAGCCAAGATTGGGGGTCGGAGACCCAGTACTTC. Translation: CASSQDWGSETQYF.

This clone has just one count. The V call is TRBV7-8, the J call TRBJ2-5; 7 nucleotides match TRBD2. Losses at the gene ends were 1 base for V and 2 bases for J; bases not matched to a gene: 4. CDR1 SGHVS and CDR2 FQNEAQ come from the germline V gene. The CDR3 consists of 15 residues. This CDR3 reads CASSLVLGGQETQYF. The CDR3 bases are TGTGCCAGCAGCTTAGTTCTGGGGGGGCAAGAGACCCAGTACTTC.

The V call is TRBV11-2, the J call TRBJ2-6, with no clear D. V lost 2 bases and J 0 bases, leaving 11 bases between the germline ends. The CDR3 consists of 17 residues. From germline, CDR1 is SGHAT and CDR2 FQNNGV. CDR3 in amino acids: CASSLLKGSSGANVLTF. The DNA for the CDR3 is TGTGCCAGCAGCTTACTAAAAGGTAGCTCTGGGGCCAACGTCCTGACTTTC.

About this clone: Other DNA variants within this sample encode the same CDR3. This chain connects TRBV9 to TRBJ1-2; D gene ambiguous. Trimming shortened V by 3 bases and J by 8 bases, and 8 bases separated the two germline ends. The CDR3 sequence is 11 residues long. Germline-derived CDR1 and CDR2 are SGDLS and YYNGEE. CDR3 nucleotide sequence: TGTGCCAGCAGCGCCTTGGGCGGCTACACCTTC. Encoded protein: CASSALGGYTF.

The chain is built from TRBV5-4 and TRBJ1-1; D unclear. Looked up from germline, CDR1 is SGHNT and CDR2 is YYREEE (reference sequence). V was clipped by 2 bases and J by 1 base, with 9 bases between them. CDR3 length: 14 residues. The CDR3 is CASSFSRRNTEAFF. CDR3 in DNA: TGTGCCAGCAGCTTTTCGCGTCGGAACACTGAAGCTTTCTTT.

The chain employs TRBV5-1 and TRBJ2-1, with D possibly being TRBD2 (5 bases). This CDR3 contains 16 residues. CDR1 and CDR2 (germline): SGHRS, YFSETQ. Trimming took off 0 bases at V and 1 base at J, with 11 bases between the two ends. The CDR3 nucleotides are TGCGCCAGCAGCTTGGCCCTAGCTAAGTCCTACAATGAGCAGTTCTTC. Its protein product is CASSLALAKSYNEQFF. The whole variable domain, remainder taken from reference TRBV5-1 and TRBJ2-1, is KAGVTQTPRYLIKTRGQQVTLSCSPISGHRSVSWYQQTPGQGLQFLFEYFSETQRNKGNFPGRFSGRQFSNSRSEMNVSTLELGDSALYLCASSLALAKSYNEQFFGPGTRLTVL.

This chain joins TRBV18 and TRBJ1-3; D gene unclear. The CDR3 extends over 15 amino acids. V lost 6 bases, J lost 0 bases, and 12 bases lay in between. Germline values: CDR1 KGHSH, CDR2 LQKENI. CDR3 DNA sequence: TGTGCCAGCTCCGAAGCGAGGGTCTCTGGAAACACCATATATTTT. Its translation is CASSEARVSGNTIYF.

The chain uses TRBV9 and TRBJ2-3, with 7 bases lining up with TRBD1. The V and J ends lost 4 bases and 0 bases, in that order; junction bases with no gene match: 5. Germline V gives CDR1 SGDLS, CDR2 YYNGEE. The CDR3 sequence is 15 residues long. The CDR3 DNA is TGTGCCAGCAGCCCAGGGGACAGAAGCACAGATACGCAGTATTTT. Its translation: CASSPGDRSTDTQYF.

The chain carries TRBV2 and TRBJ2-2, with TRBD1 matching 8 bases. CDR3 size: 16 residues. The germline gives CDR1 SNHLY, CDR2 FYNNEI. Trimming cost V 4 bases and J 4 bases; bases outside gene matches: 8. The CDR3 DNA is TGTGCCAGCAGTGTAGAGGACAGGGAAGTCACCGGGGAGCTGTTTTTT. Protein product: CASSVEDREVTGELFF.

CDR3 nucleotides: TGTGCCAGCAGTGAAGCGGGCACGAACACCGGGGAGCTGTTTTTT. Translated: CASSEAGTNTGELFF. The V gene is TRBV6-1, the J gene TRBJ2-2; D is unresolved. The CDR3 spans 15 residues. Trimming removed 0 bases at V and 0 bases at J, with 5 bases between. Germline CDR1 MNHNS, CDR2 SASEGT.

This clone was detected a few times. The rearrangement joins TRBV3-1 (or the pseudogene TRBV3-2) to TRBJ2-7, with unresolved D. CDR3 length: 16 residues. The germline V gene has CDR1 LGHDT and CDR2 YNNKEL (reference sequence). The germline V and J ends were trimmed by 0 bases and 5 bases, with 17 bases remaining between them. The CDR3 bases are TGTGCCAGCAGCCAAGATGCAATCATCCGAAGGGACGAGCAGTACTTC. Protein: CASSQDAIIRRDEQYF.

As to this clone: Other nucleotide sequences from this sample produce the same CDR3. This chain uses TRBV30 with TRBJ1-3, with D uncertain. Germline V gene sequence: CDR1 GTSNPN, CDR2 SVGIG (reference sequence). The CDR3 runs 13 residues. Trimming left V 1 base short and J 0 bases short, with 4 bases between. The CDR3 DNA follows: TGTGCCTGGAGTGGTTCCTCTGGAAACACCATATATTTT. This translates into CAWSGSSGNTIYF.

The rearrangement uses TRBV18 and TRBJ2-7; D remains ambiguous. Germline V gene lookup returns CDR1 KGHSH and CDR2 LQKENI. V gave up 0 bases and J gave up 3 bases, with 9 bases separating them. This CDR3 region has 14 residues. The CDR3 sequence: CASSPPGRNYEQYF. The CDR3 region has the DNA TGTGCCAGCTCACCACCGGGTCGGAACTACGAGCAGTACTTC.

The table lists this clone with a count of one. The chain uses TRBV11-2 and TRBJ1-1, with D maybe TRBD1 (6 bases). The V gene lost 4 bases and the J gene lost 2 bases, with 14 bases spanning the gap. The germline CDR1 and CDR2 sequences are SGHAT and FQNNGV. The CDR3 is made up of 15 amino acids. CDR3 in amino acids: CASSSAGAHNTEAFF. Here the CDR3 DNA reads TGTGCCAGCAGCTCAGCGGGGGCCCACAACACTGAAGCTTTCTTT.